One sample yielded the 5 T cell receptor beta chains listed below, sequenced in a study of human CD8 memory T cell subsets. Libraries of TCR beta chains were produced by 5' RACE (UMI-labeled). TCRdb reprocessed the 5' RACE reads, keeping one entry per CDR3 protein, no DNA. The table for this sample gives some 8,000 distinct CDR3 sequences. Sequencing input: CD8+ T cells from PBMCs. These receptors were taken from a human donor in good health.

The genes are TRBV12-3 or TRBV12-4 and TRBJ2-1; TCRdb calls TRBD2, which cannot be checked without DNA. CDR3 length: 13 residues. CDR3 loop: CASSLNGGNEQFF.

This sequence joins TRBV10-2 and TRBJ2-5. This CDR3 comprises 11 residues. Germline V gene lookup returns CDR1 WSHSY and CDR2 SAAADI. This chain's CDR3 is CASWESETQYF.

According to its frequency, this clonotype is medium-sized. The rearrangement links TRBV28 to TRBJ1-5; lacking DNA, the TRBD1 call made by TCRdb goes unchecked. In germline, CDR1 is MDHEN, CDR2 SYDVKM. CDR3 size: 15 residues. This CDR3 reads CASSLGGWQDQPQHF.

The V call is TRBV9, the J call TRBJ2-2; TCRdb indicates TRBD2, and absent DNA this call remains unverified. This CDR3 comprises 16 residues. CDR1 SGDLS and CDR2 YYNGEE come from the germline V gene. This CDR3 reads CASSSVEGLHTGELFF.

The V and J genes are TRBV4-1 and TRBJ2-2; no DNA is available, so the TRBD2 call from TCRdb remains unchecked. Looked up from germline, CDR1 is MGHRA and CDR2 is YSYEKL. The CDR3 extends over 16 amino acids. CDR3: CASSQDLGGRAGELFF.